This T cell receptor (beta chain) was sequenced in a study of T cell responses to AZD1222 COVID-19 vaccine (dated by TCRdb to the early 2020s). Background for the entire study: A total of just over 230 trial participants underwent TCR sequencing, of whom 200 to 220 received two doses of AZD1222 and about 25 received two doses of the MenACWY control vaccine. Trial participants were enrolled by age into subgroups of 18-55, 56-69 and 70-plus years, and around 150, 29 and 61 TCR-sequenced participants, respectively, were included in these subgroups. What the work shows at the level of the full study, not this receptor alone: Conclusions about previously exposed vaccinees are limited, since just 5 or 6 AZD1222 recipients were seropositive for SARS-CoV-2 at baseline. Because no day 14 peak-response samples were available, repertoires were characterized only after the peak T cell response. The vaccine-associated CD4 TCRs covered the entire spike protein, and the dominant responses fell in regions 160-218 and 743-854. In the small 56-69-year group, the increase in depth fell short of significance, most likely because of low power. After two AZD1222 doses, both the breadth and the depth of spike-specific TCRs were significantly higher than at day 0 and than in MenACWY recipients. Nearly half of unique spike-specific TCRs reportedly recognized epitopes outside regions mutated in the B.1.351 and B.1.1.7 variants. Most participants were white British and females outnumbered males, and the authors suggested that clonal diversity may have been underestimated.

This specimen's time point label, interpreted: about 28 days (+/-7) after the second vaccine dose. AZD1222 recipients given second doses at about 4 weeks or at about 12 weeks were pooled, since spike-specific TCR depth and breadth were not found to differ between the two schedules. Vaccinee samples came from UK trials COV001 and COV002, including a single-blind randomized controlled phase 2/3 trial of AZD1222 (ChAdOx1 nCoV-19) in healthy adults. For TCRbeta chain sequencing, PBMC samples were collected from trial participants at day 0 and at day 28 after the second dose. The CDR3 regions of human TCRbeta chains were subjected to immunosequencing. The published analysis was carried out like this. TCRs in the repertoires were compared against a reference library of SARS-CoV-2-specific TCRs that had been generated with the MIRA antigen-specificity platform. Breadth was defined as the fraction of unique TCRs that were SARS-CoV-2-associated. Depth was defined as the fraction of total T cells that were SARS-CoV-2-associated. Using the MIRA data, each spike-specific TCR was mapped to the spike region that the TCR reacts to and placed in a CD4 or CD8 class. Log10-transformed breadth and depth values were compared by one-way ANOVA with Sidak's multiple comparisons tests. Imported from immuneACCESS, the table was reduced by TCRdb to in-frame sequences with V and J called. These copies leave out some clones; in studies compared against another copy, an unresolved V gene accounts for under half, and the cause of the remainder is not known. V and J calls and clone size follow that table, whereas D and trimming were derived from the DNA. Here the sample has approximately 300,000 clones; around 92% occur a single time. Around 0.58% of the sample is in the top ten clones.

Details on this clone: The antigen it binds to is not known. No clone much larger than this one lies a single base away; base qualities are absent.

The sequenced sample was peripheral blood, obtained 28 days after the second AZD1222 dose. The sequence came from an adult who received the AZD1222 COVID-19 vaccine.

The CDR3 region has the sequence CASSIGLYTDTQYF. The DNA sequence is as follows: TGTGCCAGTAGTATAGGACTATACACAGATACGCAGTATTTT. Here the chain combines TRBV19 and TRBJ2-3, and TRBD2 may be the D gene, going by 5 matching bases. V is shortened by 1 base, J by 2 bases, and the region joining them spans 7 bases. The CDR3 starts with the cysteine, ends with the phenylalanine, and has 14 residues. Just the 42-base CDR3 DNA is kept, in frame starting at base 1. The germline V gene (reference sequence) specifies LNHDA as CDR1 and SQIVND as CDR2.